These 14 T cell receptor beta chains share one sample of origin, sequenced in a study of T cell responses to AZD1222 COVID-19 vaccine. Data came from immunoSEQ multiplex PCR; TCRdb stores just in-frame clones and leaves some out. The sample holds approximately 68,000 clones; approximately 89% are singletons and the top ten take 20%. The specimen comprised peripheral blood, sampled on day 0 of AZD1222 vaccination. The receptors were sampled from an adult in good health.

The V gene is TRBV4-3, the J gene TRBJ1-6, with a possible D match to TRBD1 (5 bases). The CDR3 sequence is 15 residues long. Germline V lookup: CDR1 LGHNA, CDR2 YSLEER. Trimming left V 3 bases short and J 7 bases short, with 13 bases between. The DNA for the CDR3 is TGCGCCAGCAGCCAGTTAAGGGGTAGCAATTCACCCCTCCACTTT. Encoded protein: CASSQLRGSNSPLHF.

This clone was seen once. The genes are TRBV28 and TRBJ1-1; TRBD1 is a possible D gene (5 bases). V lost 6 bases, J lost 0 bases, and 11 bases lay in between. This CDR3 is 14 amino acids long. Germline lookup yields CDR1 MDHEN and CDR2 SYDVKM. The CDR3 nucleotides are TGTGCCAGCAGCGTCGGGGCTTTGAACACTGAAGCTTTCTTT. It translates to CASSVGALNTEAFF.

This clone has a handful of counts. The chain recombines TRBV4-3 with TRBJ1-2; D gene uncertain. The V gene's germline CDR1 is LGHNA and CDR2 YSLEER. V was pared by 1 base and J by 2 bases, with 5 bases between. CDR3 length equals 13 residues. The DNA of the CDR3 is TGCGCCAGCAGCCAAGTAGGGAACTATGGCTACACCTTC. Amino acid sequence: CASSQVGNYGYTF.

Comment on this clone: The germline gene is not matched at one end of the junction; a read error may be the cause. This CDR3 is also generated by other DNA sequences in the sample. This rearrangement joins TRBV5-1 to TRBJ1-3, with D possibly being TRBD1 (5 bases). The CDR3 has 18 residues. The germline CDR1 and CDR2 sequences are SGHRS and YFSETQ. The CDR3 nucleotides read TGCGCCAGCAGCTTGTTCGCTGTAGGGGCTTACTCTGGAAACACTATATATTTT. Its protein product is CASSLFAVGAYSGNTIYF.

V and J are TRBV24-1 and TRBJ2-6; no clear D gene. The germline V and J ends were trimmed by 4 bases and 3 bases, with 9 bases remaining between them. Germline lookup yields CDR1 KGHDR and CDR2 SFDVKD. This CDR3 spans 15 amino acids. The CDR3 loop reads CATSDQKGGANVLTF. CDR3 nucleotide sequence: TGTGCCACCAGTGACCAGAAAGGTGGGGCCAACGTCCTGACTTTC.

The V and J genes are TRBV18 and TRBJ1-3, with a weak D call TRBD1 (5 bases). The V gene's germline CDR1 is KGHSH and CDR2 LQKENI. This CDR3 contains 17 residues. Trimming shortened V by 3 bases and J by 4 bases, and 19 bases separated the two germline ends. Here the CDR3 DNA reads TGTGCCAGCTCACCGAGGCCCGGGACCCAAGGCGGAAACACCATATATTTT. It encodes CASSPRPGTQGGNTIYF.

The chain couples TRBV5-1 to TRBJ2-7, with 7 bases matching TRBD1. Germline V lookup: CDR1 SGHRS, CDR2 YFSETQ. With 3 bases clipped from V and 0 bases from J, the junction kept 3 bases outside the gene matches. The CDR3 has 14 amino acids. This CDR3 is CASSSGGISYEQYF. DNA of the CDR3: TGCGCCAGCAGCTCAGGGGGAATCTCCTACGAGCAGTACTTC.

This rearrangement joins TRBV5-6 to TRBJ1-3, with a possible D match to TRBD1 (5 bases). CDR1 and CDR2 (germline): SGHDT, YYEEEE. V dropped 3 bases and J dropped 1 base, with 11 bases sitting between them. The CDR3 has 15 amino acids. Here the CDR3 reads CASSSIGGSGNTIYF. DNA for the CDR3: TGTGCCAGCAGCTCCATCGGGGGGTCTGGAAACACCATATATTTT.

This clone was found once. The chain employs TRBV6-5 and TRBJ1-2, with no clear D. Germline values: CDR1 MNHEY, CDR2 SVGAGI. The CDR3 length is 11 residues. With 4 bases removed from V and 8 bases from J, the gap between germline ends came to 8 bases. The CDR3 sequence is CASSSYEGYTF. The CDR3 nucleotides read TGTGCCAGCAGTTCGTACGAGGGCTACACCTTC.

V is TRBV28 and J is TRBJ1-4, with 8 bases aligning to TRBD1. The germline gives CDR1 MDHEN, CDR2 SYDVKM. The CDR3 spans 16 residues. V shed 5 bases and J 2 bases; nucleotides not matched to a gene: 7. Written as DNA, the CDR3 is TGTGCCAGCAGTCTCCCAGGGGGCGCGACTAATGAAAAACTGTTTTTT. Translating gives CASSLPGGATNEKLFF.

This clone was detected only once. The chain has TRBV4-1 and TRBJ1-6, with 9 bases identical to TRBD1. Germline V CDR1 and CDR2: MGHRA, YSYEKL. This CDR3 comprises 18 residues. V was clipped by 1 base and J by 7 bases; unmatched bases: 11. This chain's CDR3 is CASSQGWEHGTGNSPLHF. The CDR3 coding sequence is TGCGCCAGCAGCCAAGGGTGGGAGCACGGGACAGGGAATTCACCCCTCCACTTT.

In this sample, this clone turned up once. The chain recombines TRBV4-1 with TRBJ1-6; no clear D gene. This CDR3 is 17 amino acids long. The V end lost 2 bases, the J end lost 7 bases, and 18 bases lay between the germline ends. In germline, CDR1 is MGHRA, CDR2 YSYEKL. This CDR3 is CASSQFRRSGLNSPLHF. The CDR3 DNA is TGCGCCAGCAGCCAATTTCGGAGATCAGGCTTGAATTCACCCCTCCACTTT.

The chain is built from TRBV9 and TRBJ2-2; tentatively, D is TRBD2 (6 bases). The V and J ends lost 3 bases and 3 bases respectively, with 15 bases between them. Germline assignment: CDR1 SGDLS and CDR2 YYNGEE. This CDR3 comprises 16 residues. In DNA form, the CDR3 reads TGTGCCAGCAGCGCACTCGGAGGGACTGACACCGGGGAGCTGTTTTTT. Translated, it gives CASSALGGTDTGELFF.

The chain is built from TRBV6-2 or TRBV6-3 and TRBJ1-2; D not resolved. The CDR3 has 11 amino acids. CDR1 is MNHEY and CDR2 is SVGEGT in the germline V gene. Trimming removed 4 bases from V and 5 bases from J, with 5 bases in between. The CDR3 sequence is CASSWGYGYTF. Written as DNA, the CDR3 is TGTGCCAGCAGTTGGGGATATGGCTACACCTTC.